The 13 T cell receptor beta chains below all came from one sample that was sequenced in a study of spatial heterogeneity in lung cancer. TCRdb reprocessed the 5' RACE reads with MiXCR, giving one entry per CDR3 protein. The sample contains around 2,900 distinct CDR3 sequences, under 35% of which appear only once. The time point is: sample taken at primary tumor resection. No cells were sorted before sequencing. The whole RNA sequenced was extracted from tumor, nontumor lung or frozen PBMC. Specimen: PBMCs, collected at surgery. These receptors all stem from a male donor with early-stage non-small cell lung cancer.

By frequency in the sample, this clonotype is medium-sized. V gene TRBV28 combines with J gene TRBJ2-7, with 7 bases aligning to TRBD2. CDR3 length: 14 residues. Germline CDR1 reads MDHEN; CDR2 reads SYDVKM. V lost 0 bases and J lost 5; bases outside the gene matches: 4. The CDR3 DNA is TGTGCCAGCAGTTTATGGGGGGGGAGCCACGAGCAGTACTTC. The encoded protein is CASSLWGGSHEQYF.

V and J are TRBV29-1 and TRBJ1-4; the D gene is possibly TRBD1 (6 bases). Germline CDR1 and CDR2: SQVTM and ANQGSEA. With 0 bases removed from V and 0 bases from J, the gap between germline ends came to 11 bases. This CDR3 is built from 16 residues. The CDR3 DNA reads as TGCAGCGTTGAAGATCTTAGGACAGCAACTAATGAAAAACTGTTTTTT. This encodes CSVEDLRTATNEKLFF.

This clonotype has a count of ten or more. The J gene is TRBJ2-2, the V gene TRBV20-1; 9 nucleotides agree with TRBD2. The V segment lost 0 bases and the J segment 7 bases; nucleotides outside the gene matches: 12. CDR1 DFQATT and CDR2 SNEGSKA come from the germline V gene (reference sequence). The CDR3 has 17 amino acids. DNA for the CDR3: TGCAGTGCTAGAGATAGTGGGCTAGCGGGGAGGATCGGGGAGCTGTTTTTT. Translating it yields CSARDSGLAGRIGELFF.

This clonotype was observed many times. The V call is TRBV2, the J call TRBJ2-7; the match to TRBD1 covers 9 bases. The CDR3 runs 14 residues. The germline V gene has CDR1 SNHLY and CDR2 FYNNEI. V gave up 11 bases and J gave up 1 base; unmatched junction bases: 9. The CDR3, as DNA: TGTGCCCGATCCGAGGGACAGGGTTCCTACGAGCAGTACTTC. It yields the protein CARSEGQGSYEQYF.

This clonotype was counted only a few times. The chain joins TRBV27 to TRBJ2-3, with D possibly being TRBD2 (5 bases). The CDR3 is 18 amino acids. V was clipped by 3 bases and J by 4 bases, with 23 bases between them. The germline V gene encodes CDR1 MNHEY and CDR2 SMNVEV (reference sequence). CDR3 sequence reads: CASSFTNSRGSGSDTQYF. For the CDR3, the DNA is TGTGCCAGCAGTTTTACCAATTCAAGAGGGAGCGGCTCAGATACGCAGTATTTT.

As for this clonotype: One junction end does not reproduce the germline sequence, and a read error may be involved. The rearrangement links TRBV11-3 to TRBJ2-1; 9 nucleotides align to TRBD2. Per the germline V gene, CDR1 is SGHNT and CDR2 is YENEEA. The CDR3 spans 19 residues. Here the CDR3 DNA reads TGTGCCAGCAGCTTAGGGCCCCCGCTGGGTAGCGGGAGAGGGGATGAGCCGTTCTTC. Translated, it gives CASSLGPPLGSGRGDEPFF. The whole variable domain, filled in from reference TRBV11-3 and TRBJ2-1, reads EAGVVQSPRYKIIEKKQPVAFWCNPISGHNTLYWYLQNLGQGPELLIRYENEEAVDDSQLPKDRFSAERLKGVDSTLKIQPAELGDSAVYLCASSLGPPLGSGRGDEPFFGPGTRLTVL.

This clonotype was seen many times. CDR3 residues: CASSFPPDDISGANVLTF. CDR3 sequence (DNA): TGTGCCAGCAGTTTCCCCCCTGACGACATCTCTGGGGCCAACGTCCTGACTTTC. The rearrangement joins TRBV28 to TRBJ2-6; D gene uncertain. CDR3 length equals 18 residues. Germline lookup yields CDR1 MDHEN and CDR2 SYDVKM. V was pared by 3 bases and J by 0 bases, with 15 bases between.

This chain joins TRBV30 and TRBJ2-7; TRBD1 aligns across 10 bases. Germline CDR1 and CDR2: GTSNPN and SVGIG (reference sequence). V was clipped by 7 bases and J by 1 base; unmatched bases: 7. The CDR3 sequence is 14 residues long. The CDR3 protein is CALTPGQGSYEQYF. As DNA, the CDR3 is TGTGCCTTGACCCCGGGACAGGGGTCCTACGAGCAGTACTTC. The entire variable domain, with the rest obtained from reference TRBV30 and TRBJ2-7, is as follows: SQTIHQWPATLVQPVGSPLSLECTVEGTSNPNLYWYRQAAGRGLQLLFYSVGIGQISSEVPQNLSASRPQDRQFILSSKKLLLSDSGFYLCALTPGQGSYEQYFGPGTRLTVT.

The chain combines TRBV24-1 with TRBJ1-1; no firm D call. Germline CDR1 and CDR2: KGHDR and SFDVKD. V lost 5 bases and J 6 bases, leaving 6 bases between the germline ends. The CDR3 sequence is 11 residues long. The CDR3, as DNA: TGTGCCACCAGTGTCGGGGCTGAAGCTTTCTTT. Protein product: CATSVGAEAFF.

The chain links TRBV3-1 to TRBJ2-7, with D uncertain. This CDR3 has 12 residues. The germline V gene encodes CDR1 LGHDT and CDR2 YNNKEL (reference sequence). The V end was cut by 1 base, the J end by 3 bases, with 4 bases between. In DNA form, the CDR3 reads TGTGCCAGCAGCCAAGGAGACTACGAGCAGTACTTC. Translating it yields CASSQGDYEQYF.

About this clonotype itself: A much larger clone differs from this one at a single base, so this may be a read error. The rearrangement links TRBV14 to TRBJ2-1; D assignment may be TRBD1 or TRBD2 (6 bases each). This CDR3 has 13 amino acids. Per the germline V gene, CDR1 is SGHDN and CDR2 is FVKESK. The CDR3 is CASSQLGGNGQFF. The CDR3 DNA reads TGTGCCAGCAGCCAACTCGGGGGCAATGGGCAGTTCTTC.

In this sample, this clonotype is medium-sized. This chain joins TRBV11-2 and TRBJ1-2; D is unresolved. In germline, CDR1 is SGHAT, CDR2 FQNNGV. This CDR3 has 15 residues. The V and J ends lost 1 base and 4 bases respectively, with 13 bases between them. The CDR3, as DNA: TGTGCCAGCAGCTTAGCTTTCCAGGACCCCTATGGCTACACCTTC. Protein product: CASSLAFQDPYGYTF.

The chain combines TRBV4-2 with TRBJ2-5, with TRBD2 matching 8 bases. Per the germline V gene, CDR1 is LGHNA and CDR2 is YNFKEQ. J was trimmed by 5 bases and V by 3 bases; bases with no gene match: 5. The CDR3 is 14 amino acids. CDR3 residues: CASSQPGLGETQYF. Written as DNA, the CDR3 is TGTGCCAGCAGCCAGCCGGGACTAGGGGAGACCCAGTACTTC.